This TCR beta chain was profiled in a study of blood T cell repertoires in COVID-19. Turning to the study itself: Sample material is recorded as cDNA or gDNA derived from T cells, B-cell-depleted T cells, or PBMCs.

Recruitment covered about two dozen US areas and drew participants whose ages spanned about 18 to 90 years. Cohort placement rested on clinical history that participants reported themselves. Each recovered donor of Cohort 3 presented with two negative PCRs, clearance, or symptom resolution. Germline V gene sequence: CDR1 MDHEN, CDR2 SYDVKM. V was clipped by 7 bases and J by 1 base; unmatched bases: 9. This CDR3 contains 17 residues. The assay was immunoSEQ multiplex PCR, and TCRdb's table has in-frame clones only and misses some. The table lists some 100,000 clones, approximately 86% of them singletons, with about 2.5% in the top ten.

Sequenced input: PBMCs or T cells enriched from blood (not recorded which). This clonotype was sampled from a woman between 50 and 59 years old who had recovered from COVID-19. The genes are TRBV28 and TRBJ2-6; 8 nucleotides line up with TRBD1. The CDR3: CASIPGGLRSGANVLTF. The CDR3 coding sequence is TGTGCCAGCATCCCAGGGGGCCTGAGGTCTGGGGCCAACGTCCTGACTTTC.